Sequencing of this T cell receptor (beta chain) was carried out in a study of T-cell memory formation after mild COVID-19. Study background: TCR clusters were mostly confined to one donor each. Whole-study findings and limits: Clones contracting across day 15 to 85 had a balanced CD4/CD8 profile; later expanding clones leaned CD4+. Memory sampled before infection contained some responding clones, suggesting cross-reactive memory joined.

TCRdb processed the 5' RACE reads anew with MiXCR; each CDR3 protein has one entry. Of a few hundred thousand distinct CDR3 sequences in the sample, 16% were seen once. V dropped 4 bases and J dropped 4 bases, with 8 bases sitting between them. The CDR3 is 13 residues long. From germline, CDR1 is SQVTM and CDR2 ANQGSEA. In regard to this clonotype: As yet, its antigen is unknown.

Material for sequencing was PBMCs or a T cell subset sorted from them (not recorded which). The chain is built from TRBV29-1 and TRBJ2-6; no definite D call. The TCR originated in a man between 18 and 35 years old who had mild COVID-19 (a few samples of this study predate the infection). Cell type and time point are not known. The CDR3 is CSVAESGANVLTF. In DNA, the CDR3 is TGCAGCGTTGCGGAGTCCGGGGCCAACGTCCTGACTTTC.